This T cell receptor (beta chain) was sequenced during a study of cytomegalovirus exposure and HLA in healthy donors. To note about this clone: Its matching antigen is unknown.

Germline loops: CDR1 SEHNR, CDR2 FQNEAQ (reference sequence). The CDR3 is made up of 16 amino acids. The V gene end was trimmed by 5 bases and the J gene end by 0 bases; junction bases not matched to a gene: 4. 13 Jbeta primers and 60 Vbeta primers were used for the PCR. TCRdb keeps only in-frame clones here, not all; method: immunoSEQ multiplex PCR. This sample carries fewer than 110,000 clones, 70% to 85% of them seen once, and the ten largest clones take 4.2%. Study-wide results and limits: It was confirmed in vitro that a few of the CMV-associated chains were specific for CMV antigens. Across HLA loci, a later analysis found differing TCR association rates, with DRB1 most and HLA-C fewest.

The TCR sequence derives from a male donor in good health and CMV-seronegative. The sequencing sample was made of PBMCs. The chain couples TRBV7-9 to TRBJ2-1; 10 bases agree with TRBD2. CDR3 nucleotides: TGTGCCAGCAGCCCACCTAGCGGGAGCTCCTACAATGAGCAGTTCTTC. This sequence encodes CASSPPSGSSYNEQFF.